The text below deals with one TCR beta chain. This sample was taken from a study of blood T cell repertoires in COVID-19. On the study more broadly: The United States, Italy and Spain were the sources of the acute and convalescent COVID-19 samples. From T cells, B-cell-depleted T cells, or PBMCs came the material, which was cDNA or gDNA.

Per the germline V gene, CDR1 is KGHSH and CDR2 is LQKENI. CDR3 length equals 14 residues. Trimming cost V 3 bases and J 6 bases; bases outside gene matches: 6. In the original workflow: From reference gene primer amplification, estimates of nucleated cell counts were derived. TCRdb's copy holds only in-frame clones and misses some; the assay was immunoSEQ multiplex PCR. V, J and clone size are taken as reported in that table, and D and trimming were inferred from the DNA itself. The sample holds around 90,000 clones; about four fifths are singletons and the top ten take around 19%. The chain has TRBV18 and TRBJ2-3; 7 bases are shared with TRBD1. This TCR was recovered from a human donor in a cohort sampled during active COVID-19. The sample taken for sequencing was peripheral blood. The CDR3 DNA is TGTGCCAGCTCACCTATAGGACAGGATGATACGCAGTATTTT. This gives the protein CASSPIGQDDTQYF.